This T cell receptor (beta chain) was sequenced for a study of a mutant IDH1 vaccine in newly diagnosed glioma. Study-wide background: It was radiotherapy, temozolomide, or both that patients received previously, with most receiving both.

Study conclusions and caveats: The occurrence of vaccine-induced immune responses was seen in 80% to 95% of patients. It seemed that pseudoprogression was not linked to changes in the top peripheral T cell clonotypes.

Clones were read by immunoSEQ multiplex PCR, and TCRdb kept only the in-frame ones, dropping some. The table shows 50,000 or so clones, with 70% to 90% occurring only once. About this clone itself: Its antigen is not known.

Trimming took 1 base from V and 0 from J, leaving 8 bases between them. The CDR3 contains 15 residues. CDR1 SGDLS and CDR2 YYNGEE come from the germline V gene. This sample's time point: baseline, week 1 (first vaccination visit). Treatment meaning: pre-vaccination baseline after standard-of-care therapy. Donors had new IDH1-mutant astrocytomas of WHO grade 3 or 4 (ATRX-lost). V gene TRBV9 combines with J gene TRBJ1-3; D is undetermined. This specimen consisted of PBMCs, obtained from a glioma patient treated with radiotherapy, temozolomide or both. The TCR was taken from a man between 18 and 35 years old with glioma. CDR3 nucleotide sequence: TGTGCCAGCAGCGTAAGCGCGGCCTCTGGAAACACCATATATTTT. It encodes CASSVSAASGNTIYF.